The 5 T cell receptor beta chains below all came from one sample that was sequenced in a study of cytotoxic CD8 clonotypes in ibrutinib-treated CLL. Clones were sequenced by immunoSEQ multiplex PCR, and TCRdb holds only the in-frame ones, with some missing. This repertoire shows roughly 40,000 clones, about 72% found once; its top ten account for approximately 15%. Sample: PBMCs, taken after 12 months of ibrutinib treatment. The receptor source for this set is a human donor with chronic lymphocytic leukemia.

In nucleotides, the CDR3 is TGTGCCAGCAGTTCCTTGGACGGGATAAGGGCCTACGAGCAGTACTTC. It translates to CASSSLDGIRAYEQYF. The V and J genes are TRBV27 and TRBJ2-7, with D possibly being TRBD2 (5 bases). The CDR3 runs to 16 residues. CDR1 and CDR2 (germline): MNHEY, SMNVEV (reference sequence). Trimming stripped 4 bases from V and 2 bases from J, with 18 bases between.

The gene calls are TRBV9 and TRBJ2-1, with a weak D call TRBD2 (5 bases). Trimming removed 1 base from V and 0 bases from J, with 8 bases in between. CDR1 and CDR2 (germline): SGDLS, YYNGEE. This CDR3 region has 15 residues. In DNA, the CDR3 is TGTGCCAGCAGCGTAAGAACTAGCTCCTACAATGAGCAGTTCTTC. Protein sequence: CASSVRTSSYNEQFF.

This rearrangement joins TRBV5-1 to TRBJ1-1; D unresolved. The V end lost 0 bases, the J end lost 3 bases, and 9 bases lay between the germline ends. Germline loops: CDR1 SGHRS, CDR2 YFSETQ. CDR3 length equals 14 residues. Here the CDR3 reads CASSLGNGDTEAFF. CDR3 nucleotide sequence: TGCGCCAGCAGCTTGGGTAACGGAGACACTGAAGCTTTCTTT.

J is TRBJ1-1 and V is TRBV5-5; no reliable D call. Germline V gene sequence: CDR1 SGHKS, CDR2 YYEKEE (reference sequence). This CDR3 comprises 15 residues. Trimming left V 6 bases short and J 1 base short, with 16 bases between. CDR3 nucleotides: TGTGCCAGCACCTGGGAGTGGGCGGGGAACACTGAAGCTTTCTTT. It codes for CASTWEWAGNTEAFF.

This rearrangement joins TRBV27 to TRBJ2-5; 7 bases map to TRBD1. J lost 9 bases, V lost 2 bases, and 3 bases had no gene match. The CDR3 is 12 amino acids. CDR1 and CDR2 from the germline V gene are MNHEY and SMNVEV (reference sequence). As DNA, the CDR3 is TGTGCCAGCAGTTTAGGCCAGGGGGCCCAGTACTTC. It encodes CASSLGQGAQYF.